The rows below give T cell receptor beta chains drawn from one sample of a study of identical twins. TCRdb re-analysed the 5' RACE reads in MiXCR, keeping a single row per CDR3 protein. The data show roughly 240,000 distinct CDR3 sequences, about 7.5% seen once. This same sample was also taken into another study, of yellow fever vaccine responses in identical twins.

Sequenced input: CD8+ T cells sorted from blood. The receptors were gathered from a woman between 18 and 29 years old in good health. The CDR3 runs from the conserved cysteine through the conserved F or W. The D gene is left open where the match is weak. Size is stated for part of the rows, as once, few or many counts, or as a class when the clone is expanded.

V gene,clone size,J gene,CDR3 length,D gene,CDR3 protein
TRBV12-3/TRBV12-4,.,TRBJ2-7,15,TRBD2,CASSLASSGSYEQYF
TRBV9,many,TRBJ2-7,15,TRBD2,CASSGTSGSSYEQYF
TRBV12-3/TRBV12-4,many,TRBJ2-5,16,.,CASSFGGGPSQETQYF
TRBV10-1,.,TRBJ2-3,15,TRBD2,CASSEMAGGPYTQYF
TRBV3-1,few,TRBJ2-1,14,.,CASSDQASYNEQFF
TRBV7-9,many,TRBJ2-7,14,.,CASSHGRDPYEQYF
TRBV4-1,many,TRBJ2-3,15,.,CASSQDPGGADTQYF
TRBV5-6,.,TRBJ2-7,16,TRBD1,CASNSYRDRGQHEQYF
TRBV2,.,TRBJ2-1,16,TRBD2,CASSPGGTRQYNEQFF
TRBV28,many,TRBJ1-1,14,.,CASSFYGYGTEAFF
TRBV6-2/TRBV6-3,.,TRBJ2-3,17,TRBD2,CASCCGLAGISTDTQYF
TRBV5-1,many,TRBJ2-1,15,TRBD2,CASSLTSGRAREQFF
TRBV12-3/TRBV12-4,many,TRBJ2-5,13,TRBD2,CASRWGGEETQYF
TRBV20-1,few,TRBJ2-1,15,TRBD2,CSAAAGEPSFSEQFF
TRBV28,few,TRBJ2-4,16,.,CASKVEGSLAKNIQYF
TRBV20-1,many,TRBJ1-1,14,.,CSARAPTTYTEAFF
TRBV7-8,.,TRBJ2-3,17,TRBD2,CASSPGVAGAITDTQYF
TRBV11-3,few,TRBJ2-1,17,.,CASSTDTPLGVGGEQFF
TRBV2,.,TRBJ1-1,12,.,CAQMVGTTEAFF
TRBV25-1,few,TRBJ1-1,12,.,CASSEEWAEAFF
TRBV11-2,few,TRBJ2-1,15,TRBD2,CASSPSAGVLNEQFF
TRBV20-1,few,TRBJ2-2,15,TRBD2,CSARVAGENTGELFF
TRBV29-1,many,TRBJ2-7,14,TRBD2,CSVGTGTKSYEQYF
TRBV14,few,TRBJ2-2,16,.,CASSQFRDKNTGELFF
TRBV12-5,.,TRBJ2-4,21,TRBD2,CASGPHLWGLAENYPKNIQYF
TRBV20-1,few,TRBJ2-1,15,.,CSARDLRAGYNEQFF
TRBV5-1,many,TRBJ2-3,13,.,CASRDRYFDTQYF
TRBV18,.,TRBJ2-6,15,.,CASSPDSTGANVLTF
TRBV27,.,TRBJ1-1,11,.,CASSKGRKAFF
TRBV29-1,few,TRBJ1-1,12,.,CSVPWGATEAFF
TRBV12-3/TRBV12-4,many,TRBJ2-2,17,.,CASSFRTSVANTGELFF
TRBV13,many,TRBJ1-1,15,.,CASSLGGQKNTEAFF
TRBV25-1,many,TRBJ1-1,12,.,CASSPGSTEAFF
TRBV20-1,many,TRBJ2-1,21,TRBD2,CSALPFPGLASQETPYNEQFF
TRBV5-1,few,TRBJ2-5,16,TRBD2,CASSLGGRVLQETQYF
TRBV24-1,.,TRBJ2-1,14,.,CATSDLGDGPEQFF
TRBV10-3,many,TRBJ2-3,14,.,CAISESIDTDTQYF
TRBV7-8,.,TRBJ2-3,17,.,CASSDSRVSSRTDTQYF
TRBV28,few,TRBJ2-5,16,TRBD2,CASSLGGLALTETQYF
TRBV9,many,TRBJ2-2,15,TRBD1,CASSVEGGFTGELFF
TRBV25-1,many,TRBJ1-1,11,.,CASGGGTEAFF
TRBV7-9,.,TRBJ2-2,15,.,CASSRGQSPTGELFF